The 11 T cell receptor beta chains below all came from one sample that was sequenced in a study of shared clonotypes between healthy human individuals. Assay used: immunoSEQ multiplex PCR; TCRdb lists only in-frame clones, some missing. The table has fewer than 3 million clones, just under 95% seen once. Material for sequencing was naive CD4+ T cells from PBMCs. Subset reported: CD45RA+ positively selected. Receptors originate from a man younger than 30 in good health. Some clones in this sample may be carry-over from other donors' samples.

The V call is TRBV28, the J call TRBJ1-3, with D unclear. This CDR3 has 13 residues. The germline V gene has CDR1 MDHEN and CDR2 SYDVKM. Trimming removed 5 bases at V and 4 bases at J, with 9 bases between. The CDR3: CASSGVGGNTIYF. DNA of the CDR3: TGTGCCAGCAGTGGGGTGGGGGGAAACACCATATATTTT.

V and J are TRBV4-1 and TRBJ2-2, with TRBD1 as a possible D gene (6 bases). CDR1 and CDR2 from the germline V gene are MGHRA and YSYEKL. The CDR3 is made up of 14 amino acids. Trimming stripped 4 bases from V and 2 bases from J, with 8 bases between. CDR3 amino acids: CASSLGQNTGELFF. CDR3 bases: TGCGCCAGCAGCCTGGGACAAAACACCGGGGAGCTGTTTTTT.

This clone was detected once. J is TRBJ2-3 and V is TRBV28; D assignment may be TRBD1 or TRBD2 (6 bases each). CDR3 length: 15 residues. The germline V gene encodes CDR1 MDHEN and CDR2 SYDVKM. Trimming left V 2 bases short and J 8 bases short, with 17 bases between. This CDR3 is CASSLSPGGPSTQYF. The CDR3 bases are TGTGCCAGCAGTTTAAGTCCCGGGGGCCCAAGTACGCAGTATTTT.

The chain links TRBV5-1 to TRBJ2-3; the match to TRBD2 covers 16 bases. The CDR3 totals 17 residues. CDR1 and CDR2 (germline): SGHRS, YFSETQ. The junction had 7 bases not matched to a gene; V was cut back by 3 bases and J by 6 bases. The CDR3 is CASSSGTSGRARDTQYF. The DNA for the CDR3 is TGCGCCAGCAGCTCCGGGACTAGCGGGAGGGCCCGGGATACGCAGTATTTT.

This chain joins TRBV29-1 and TRBJ2-5; possibly TRBD2 for D (5 bases). Trimming removed 4 bases from V and 5 bases from J, with 14 bases in between. Germline V lookup: CDR1 SQVTM, CDR2 ANQGSEA. The CDR3 is 13 amino acids. This CDR3 is CSVVTGNVETQYF. The CDR3 bases are TGCAGCGTTGTGACGGGGAATGTTGAGACCCAGTACTTC.

The chain joins TRBV11-2 to TRBJ1-1; TRBD1 might be the D (5 bases). This CDR3 comprises 16 residues. The germline V gene encodes CDR1 SGHAT and CDR2 FQNNGV. V was cut by 0 bases and J by 5 bases, with 16 bases left in between. The CDR3 DNA is TGTGCCAGCAGCTTAGATCAGTGGGACGGAGGGACTGAAGCTTTCTTT. Protein sequence: CASSLDQWDGGTEAFF.

The chain uses TRBV6-1 and TRBJ2-5, with unresolved D. Trimming left V 2 bases short and J 5 bases short, with 6 bases between. CDR1 MNHNS and CDR2 SASEGT come from the germline V gene. The length of the CDR3 is 12 residues. The CDR3 protein is CASSEKSETQYF. In DNA form, the CDR3 reads TGTGCCAGCAGTGAAAAATCGGAGACCCAGTACTTC.

The chain's CDR3 is CAWSPLSSGLSWTEAFF. CDR3 nucleotides: TGTGCCTGGAGTCCGCTCTCCTCAGGGTTGAGTTGGACTGAAGCTTTCTTT. The chain recombines TRBV30 with TRBJ1-1; tentatively, D is TRBD1 (5 bases). This CDR3 region has 17 residues. The germline V gene encodes CDR1 GTSNPN and CDR2 SVGIG (reference sequence). With 2 bases removed from V and 5 bases from J, the gap between germline ends came to 24 bases. Supplemented by reference TRBV30 and TRBJ1-1, the full variable domain reads SQTIHQWPATLVQPVGSPLSLECTVEGTSNPNLYWYRQAAGRGLQLLFYSVGIGQISSEVPQNLSASRPQDRQFILSSKKLLLSDSGFYLCAWSPLSSGLSWTEAFFGQGTRLTVV.

This sequence joins TRBV5-1 and TRBJ1-2; D uncertain. Germline V CDR1 and CDR2: SGHRS, YFSETQ. V lost 3 bases and J lost 7, with 19 bases in between. This CDR3 is 15 amino acids long. CDR3 DNA: TGCGCCAGCAGCTGGGCGGCGGAGACCCTACTTGGCTACACCTTC. Its translation: CASSWAAETLLGYTF.

The genes are TRBV14 and TRBJ2-7, with TRBD2 as a possible D gene (6 bases). The V gene's germline CDR1 is SGHDN and CDR2 FVKESK. The CDR3 runs 14 residues. Trimming took off 0 bases at V and 6 bases at J, with 12 bases between the two ends. CDR3 loop: CASSQEEIGGEQYF. Here the CDR3 DNA reads TGTGCCAGCAGCCAAGAGGAGATCGGGGGCGAGCAGTACTTC.

The chain employs TRBV18 and TRBJ2-7; 14 bases are shared with TRBD2. Looked up from germline, CDR1 is KGHSH and CDR2 is LQKENI. The CDR3 loop spans 16 amino acids. The trim removed 3 bases at V and 6 bases at J, leaving 7 bases unmatched. The CDR3 here is CASSPGLAGVGTEQYF. The DNA for the CDR3 is TGTGCCAGCTCACCGGGACTAGCGGGAGTGGGGACCGAGCAGTACTTC.